The 20 T cell receptor beta chains below come from one sample, sequenced in a study of breast tumors, draining lymph nodes, adjacent tissues. TCRdb independently ran MiXCR on the multiplex PCR reads; one entry per CDR3 protein. Of 100,000 to 150,000 distinct CDR3 sequences in the sample, 20% were seen once. Breast cancer patients provided tissue from their axillary draining lymph nodes. What was sequenced was axillary lymph node tissue. The source is a female donor with breast cancer. Some clones in this sample may be carry-over from other donors' samples.

The sample holds many counts of this clonotype. The CDR3 loop reads CASSDQRGAYGYTF. CDR3 sequence (DNA): TGTGCCAGCAGTGATCAGAGAGGGGCCTATGGCTACACCTTC. J is TRBJ1-2 and V is TRBV6-1; a possible D gene is TRBD1 (5 bases). The CDR3 has 14 amino acids. Trimming cost V 3 bases and J 4 bases, with 12 bases left between them. From germline, CDR1 is MNHNS and CDR2 SASEGT.

V is TRBV6-5 and J is TRBJ2-1, with D possibly being TRBD1 (6 bases). Germline V gene lookup returns CDR1 MNHEY and CDR2 SVGAGI. V gave up 2 bases and J gave up 4 bases, with 12 bases separating them. The CDR3 contains 15 residues. The CDR3 region has the DNA TGTGCCAGCAGTTACGGCAGGGGCAAATACAATGAGCAGTTCTTC. Its protein is CASSYGRGKYNEQFF.

Points on this clonotype: A much larger clone lies a single base off, so this may be a read error. The V and J genes are TRBV7-9 and TRBJ2-5, with 9 positions matching TRBD2. Trimming removed 1 base from V and 4 bases from J; junction bases left unmatched: 10. The CDR3 extends over 17 amino acids. Germline V gene data show CDR1 as SEHNR and CDR2 as FQNEAQ (reference sequence). The CDR3 sequence is CASSLVAGGGARETQYF. For the CDR3, the DNA is TGTGCCAGCAGCTTAGTTGCTGGCGGGGGGGCCCGAGAGACCCAGTACTTC.

There are many counts of this clonotype. The chain employs TRBV2 and TRBJ1-5; D is ambiguous. The CDR3 runs to 13 residues. Deletions cut 3 bases from V and 4 bases from J, with 7 bases between. CDR1 and CDR2 from the germline V gene are SNHLY and FYNNEI. CDR3 sequence: CASSDSRNQPQHF. CDR3 sequence (DNA): TGTGCCAGCAGTGATTCTAGGAATCAGCCCCAGCATTTT.

This clonotype has a handful of counts. The chain carries TRBV27 and TRBJ2-2; perhaps TRBD1 as D (5 bases). The V end was cut by 5 bases, the J end by 1 base, with 8 bases between. Germline values: CDR1 MNHEY, CDR2 SMNVEV (reference sequence). This CDR3 has 14 residues. CDR3 loop: CASSIRVNTGELFF. The CDR3 DNA reads TGTGCCAGCAGTATCAGGGTGAACACCGGGGAGCTGTTTTTT.

This clonotype was seen ten or more times. The V and J genes are TRBV2 and TRBJ2-7; 11 bases are shared with TRBD1. Germline CDR1 is SNHLY and CDR2 is FYNNEI. CDR3 size: 14 residues. J gave up 5 bases and V 7 bases, and 7 bases lay outside the gene matches. The CDR3 DNA reads as TGTGCCAGCATCGGGGACAGGGGGGGGAACGAGCAGTACTTC. The encoded protein is CASIGDRGGNEQYF. Based on the CDR3 plus reference TRBV2 and TRBJ2-7, the full variable domain is EPEVTQTPSHQVTQMGQEVILRCVPISNHLYFYWYRQILGQKVEFLVSFYNNEISEKSEIFDDQFSVERPDGSNFTLKIRSTKLEDSAMYFCASIGDRGGNEQYFGPGTRLTVT.

The chain carries TRBV12-3 or TRBV12-4 and TRBJ2-2; either TRBD1 or TRBD2 may supply D (5 bases each). V lost 3 bases, J lost 3 bases, and 11 bases lay in between. The CDR3 is 15 amino acids. CDR3 sequence (DNA): TGTGCCAGCAGTTTTTTACTAGGGGACACCGGGGAGCTGTTTTTT. Translation gives CASSFLLGDTGELFF.

The chain recombines TRBV27 with TRBJ2-6, with D possibly TRBD1 on 7 matching bases. The CDR3 spans 16 residues. The ends were cut back, 6 bases at V and 8 bases at J, with 20 bases in the middle. CDR1 and CDR2 (germline): MNHEY, SMNVEV (reference sequence). Here the CDR3 reads CASSRAGGLASNVLTF. The CDR3 coding sequence is TGTGCCAGCAGCCGCGCAGGGGGACTTGCCTCCAACGTCCTGACTTTC. Full variable domain (outside the CDR3, taken from reference TRBV27 and TRBJ2-6): EAQVTQNPRYLITVTGKKLTVTCSQNMNHEYMSWYRQDPGLGLRQIYYSMNVEVTDKGDVPEGYKVSRKEKRNFPLILESPSPNQTSLYFCASSRAGGLASNVLTFGAGSRLTVL.

This clonotype was observed at least ten times. The chain recombines TRBV20-1 with TRBJ2-1; TRBD2 is a possible D gene (6 bases). The V and J ends lost 3 bases and 11 bases respectively, with 14 bases between them. The V gene's germline CDR1 is DFQATT and CDR2 SNEGSKA (reference sequence). The CDR3 is 12 amino acids. The CDR3 reads CSASLRGLQQFF. The CDR3 DNA is TGCAGTGCTAGTCTTAGGGGACTCCAGCAGTTCTTC.

The chain recombines TRBV30 with TRBJ2-2; TRBD2 is a possible D gene (5 bases). V gave up 4 bases and J gave up 5 bases, with 14 bases separating them. Germline assignment: CDR1 GTSNPN and CDR2 SVGIG (reference sequence). The CDR3 has 14 residues. The CDR3 is CAWKGVLKTGELFF. CDR3 nucleotides: TGTGCCTGGAAGGGAGTTTTGAAAACCGGGGAGCTGTTTTTT.

This clonotype has at least ten counts. The gene calls are TRBV6-6 and TRBJ2-7, with D tentatively TRBD2 (7 bases). The CDR3 runs 15 residues. The germline V gene encodes CDR1 MNHNY and CDR2 SVGAGI (reference sequence). V lost 7 bases and J 0 bases, leaving 16 bases between the germline ends. CDR3: CASKLGGLSSYEQYF. In DNA, the CDR3 is TGTGCCAGCAAGCTCGGGGGGCTAAGCTCCTACGAGCAGTACTTC.

This clonotype was detected ten times or more. The chain carries TRBV28 and TRBJ1-5; D remains unclear. The CDR3 consists of 12 residues. V was clipped by 8 bases and J by 4 bases, with 9 bases between them. CDR1 and CDR2 from the germline V gene are MDHEN and SYDVKM. The DNA of the CDR3 is TGTGCCAGCGGATTAGTAAATCAGCCCCAGCATTTT. Its translation: CASGLVNQPQHF.

In the case of this clonotype: Possible read error: a much larger clone is one base away. The rearrangement links TRBV5-1 to TRBJ2-1; D is possibly TRBD1 (5 bases). This CDR3 region has 15 residues. The germline V gene has CDR1 SGHRS and CDR2 YFSETQ. The CDR3 loop is CASSPTATADNEQLF. Here the CDR3 DNA reads TGCGCCAGCAGCCCCACAGCGACAGCAGACAATGAGCAGCTCTTC.

This clonotype was counted ten times or more. The chain couples TRBV15 to TRBJ2-3; D perhaps matches TRBD2 (5 bases). The germline V gene has CDR1 LNHNV and CDR2 YYDKDF (reference sequence). V was clipped by 3 bases and J by 2 bases, with 12 bases between them. The CDR3 sequence is 15 residues long. In nucleotides, the CDR3 is TGTGCCACCAGCAGGACTAACGACTACACAGATACGCAGTATTTT. Translating it yields CATSRTNDYTDTQYF.

This clonotype was detected ten times or more. The V and J genes are TRBV29-1 and TRBJ1-3; TRBD1 aligns across 8 bases. The CDR3 runs to 13 residues. Germline V gene lookup returns CDR1 SQVTM and CDR2 ANQGSEA. V lost 3 bases to trimming and J lost 8 bases; unmatched junction nucleotides: 6. The CDR3 DNA follows: TGCAGCGTTGAGCCAGGGGGCGCGGACACCATATATTTT. Translation gives CSVEPGGADTIYF.

Ten or more counts support this clonotype. This chain connects TRBV20-1 to TRBJ1-2; D may be TRBD1 (5 bases). This CDR3 comprises 13 residues. V was shortened by 5 bases and J by 1 base, with 11 bases between the two germline ends. The V gene's germline CDR1 is DFQATT and CDR2 SNEGSKA (reference sequence). Here the CDR3 reads CSAGTALNYGYTF. The CDR3 DNA reads TGCAGTGCTGGGACCGCACTTAACTATGGCTACACCTTC.

This clonotype was seen repeatedly, ten times or more. This rearrangement joins TRBV12-3 or TRBV12-4 to TRBJ1-4; TRBD1 is a possible D gene (6 bases). V was pared by 7 bases and J by 5 bases, with 14 bases between. The CDR3 has 14 residues. The CDR3: CASTKRGSNEKLFF. The CDR3 region has the DNA TGTGCCAGCACTAAAAGGGGGAGCAATGAAAAACTGTTTTTT.

This clonotype was found many times. The chain carries TRBV4-1 and TRBJ1-2; D is possibly TRBD1 (6 bases). Looked up from germline, CDR1 is MGHRA and CDR2 is YSYEKL. The CDR3 has 14 residues. V was clipped by 1 base and J by 4 bases, with 10 bases between them. CDR3 DNA sequence: TGCGCCAGCAGCCAAGCAGGGGATAGCTATGGCTACACCTTC. Translation: CASSQAGDSYGYTF.

On this clonotype itself: A read error may be the cause here, since a much bigger clone is one base away. In this CDR3 the conserved last residue, phenylalanine or tryptophan, is missing, so a read error is likely. The rearrangement uses TRBV4-1 and TRBJ2-2; tentatively, D is TRBD2 (6 bases). This CDR3 is built from 16 residues. Germline V gene data show CDR1 as MGHRA and CDR2 as YSYEKL. V shed 7 bases and J shed 4 bases, with 19 bases lying between them. This CDR3 is CASTLRPGVGTGELFS. In nucleotides, the CDR3 is TGCGCCAGCACTCTACGTCCGGGGGTGGGCACCGGGGAGCTGTTTTCT.

This clonotype appeared many times. The chain combines TRBV11-2 with TRBJ2-1; 8 positions agree with TRBD2. After removal of 0 bases from V and 6 bases from J, the junction contained 13 bases not matched to a gene. From germline, CDR1 is SGHAT and CDR2 FQNNGV. The CDR3 runs 18 residues. The CDR3 sequence: CASSLDTGWLAGRNEQFF. The CDR3, as DNA: TGTGCCAGCAGCTTAGATACAGGTTGGTTAGCGGGGCGCAATGAGCAGTTCTTC. The full variable domain, with the rest looked up from reference TRBV11-2 and TRBJ2-1, is EAGVAQSPRYKIIEKRQSVAFWCNPISGHATLYWYQQILGQGPKLLIQFQNNGVVDDSQLPKDRFSAERLKGVDSTLKIQPAKLEDSAVYLCASSLDTGWLAGRNEQFFGPGTRLTVL.